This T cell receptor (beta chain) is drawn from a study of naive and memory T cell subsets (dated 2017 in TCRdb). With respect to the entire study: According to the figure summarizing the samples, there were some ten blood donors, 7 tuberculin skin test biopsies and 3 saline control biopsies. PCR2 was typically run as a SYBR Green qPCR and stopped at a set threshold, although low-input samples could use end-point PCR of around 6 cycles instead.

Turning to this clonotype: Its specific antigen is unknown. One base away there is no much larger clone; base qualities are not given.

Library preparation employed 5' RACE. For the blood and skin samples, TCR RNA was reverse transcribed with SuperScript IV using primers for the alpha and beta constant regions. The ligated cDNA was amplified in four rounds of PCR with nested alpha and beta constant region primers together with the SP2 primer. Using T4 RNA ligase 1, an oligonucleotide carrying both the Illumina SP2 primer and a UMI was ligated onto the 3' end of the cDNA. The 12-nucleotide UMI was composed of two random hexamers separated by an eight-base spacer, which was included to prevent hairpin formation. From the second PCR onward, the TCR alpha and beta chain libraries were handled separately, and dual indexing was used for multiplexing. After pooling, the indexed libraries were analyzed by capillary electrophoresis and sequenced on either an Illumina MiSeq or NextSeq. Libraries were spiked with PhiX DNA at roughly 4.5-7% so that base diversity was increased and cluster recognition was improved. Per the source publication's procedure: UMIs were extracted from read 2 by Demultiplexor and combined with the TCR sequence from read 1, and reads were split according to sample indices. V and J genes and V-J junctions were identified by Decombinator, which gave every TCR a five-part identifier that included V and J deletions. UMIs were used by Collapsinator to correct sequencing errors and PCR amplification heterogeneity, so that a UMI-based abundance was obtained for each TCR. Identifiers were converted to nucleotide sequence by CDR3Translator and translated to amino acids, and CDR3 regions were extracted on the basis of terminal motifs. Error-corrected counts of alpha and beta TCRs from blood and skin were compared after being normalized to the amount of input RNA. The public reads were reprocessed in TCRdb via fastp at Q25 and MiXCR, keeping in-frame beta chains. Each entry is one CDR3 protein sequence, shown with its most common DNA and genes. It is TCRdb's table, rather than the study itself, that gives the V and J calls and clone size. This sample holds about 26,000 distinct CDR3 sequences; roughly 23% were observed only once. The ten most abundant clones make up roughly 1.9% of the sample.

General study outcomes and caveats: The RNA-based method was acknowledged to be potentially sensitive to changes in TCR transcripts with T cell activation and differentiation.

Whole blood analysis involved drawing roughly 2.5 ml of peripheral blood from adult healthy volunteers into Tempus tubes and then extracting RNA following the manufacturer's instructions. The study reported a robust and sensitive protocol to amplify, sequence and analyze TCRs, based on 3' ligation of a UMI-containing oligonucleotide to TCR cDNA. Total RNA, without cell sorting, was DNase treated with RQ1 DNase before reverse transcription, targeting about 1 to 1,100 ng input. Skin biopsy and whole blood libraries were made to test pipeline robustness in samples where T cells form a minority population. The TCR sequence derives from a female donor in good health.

The CDR3 reads CSGSRGLGTDTQYF. The nucleotide sequence is given as TGCAGCGGGAGCAGGGGGCTAGGCACAGATACGCAGTATTTT. The rearrangement combines TRBV29-1 with TRBJ2-3, with 8 bases matching TRBD1. V loses 7 bases at its end and J loses 1 base; junction bases beyond the gene matches: 7. The CDR3 numbers 14 residues from cysteine through phenylalanine. Solely the CDR3 DNA is kept, with 42 bases framed from the first base. The germline V gene yields SQVTM for CDR1 and ANQGSEA for CDR2.